This T cell receptor (beta chain) was sequenced during a study of Tregs in tolerant kidney transplant recipients. Study observations and caveats: Biological reproducibility was not directly addressed in this study. The most relevant donor-specific Treg TCRbeta repertoire apparently came from expansion with activated donor B cells.

This CDR3 spans 13 amino acids. Germline V gene data show CDR1 as SSHAT and CDR2 as FNYEAQ (reference sequence). V lost 2 bases and J lost 3, with 5 bases in between. Profiled with immunoSEQ multiplex PCR; TCRdb holds only in-frame clones, not every one. The top ten clones hold roughly 0.63% of a sample with some 110,000 clones, around 94% of them seen once. This clone was detected a few times. Its antigen is currently unknown. This sequence joins TRBV7-7 and TRBJ1-3, with D hard to call. The receptor comes from a human donor in good health. Sequencing was done on a sample of CD4+ T cells from blood. CDR3: CASSLTDGNTIYF. CDR3 sequence (DNA): TGTGCCAGCAGCTTAACGGATGGAAACACCATATATTTT. Variable domain in full (rest from reference TRBV7-7 and TRBJ1-3): GAGVSQSPRYKVTKRGQDVTLRCDPISSHATLYWYQQALGQGPEFLTYFNYEAQPDKSGLPSDRFSAERPEGSISTLTIQRTEQRDSAMYRCASSLTDGNTIYFGEGSWLTVV.